This is a list of T cell receptor beta chains from one sample in a study of blood T cells in healthy people across ages. MiXCR, applied by TCRdb to the 5' RACE reads, yields one record per CDR3 protein. Among approximately 800,000 distinct CDR3 sequences listed, 53% were seen once. The specimen sequenced was blood. These receptors were collected from a man older than 75 in good health. CDR3s include the opening cysteine and the closing phenylalanine or tryptophan. The D gene is left open where the match is weak. Clone size is shown for a subset of rows, as once, few, many or a class of expanded clone.

clone size: few
J gene: TRBJ2-3
V gene: TRBV18
D gene: .
CDR3 DNA: TGTGCCAGCTCACCGACAGTCACAGATACGCAGTATTTT
CDR3 protein: CASSPTVTDTQYF

clone size: .
J gene: TRBJ1-4
V gene: TRBV2
D gene: .
CDR3 DNA: TGTGCCAGCAGCGGGAGGCAGGCCGCGACTAATGAAAAACTGTTTTTT
CDR3 protein: CASSGRQAATNEKLFF

clone size: .
J gene: TRBJ2-1
V gene: TRBV12-3/TRBV12-4
D gene: TRBD1
CDR3 DNA: TGTGCCAGCAGGCCTGACAGGGGTGATGAGCAGTTCTTC
CDR3 protein: CASRPDRGDEQFF

clone size: .
J gene: TRBJ2-3
V gene: TRBV12-3/TRBV12-4
D gene: .
CDR3 DNA: TGTGCCAGCAGCCACGTACTAGAAGATACGCAGTATTTT
CDR3 protein: CASSHVLEDTQYF

clone size: .
J gene: TRBJ2-1
V gene: TRBV6-1
D gene: .
CDR3 DNA: TGTGCCAGCAGTGAAGCAGGCCCCGTGGGGTACAATGAGCAGTTCTTC
CDR3 protein: CASSEAGPVGYNEQFF

clone size: .
J gene: TRBJ2-1
V gene: TRBV12-3/TRBV12-4
D gene: .
CDR3 DNA: .
CDR3 protein: CASILGAFSYNEQFF

clone size: few
J gene: TRBJ2-1
V gene: TRBV2
D gene: .
CDR3 DNA: TGTGCCAGCAGCGATTTCGAGGATTTCCTCTTCTACAATGAGCAGTTCTTC
CDR3 protein: CASSDFEDFLFYNEQFF

clone size: .
J gene: TRBJ2-3
V gene: TRBV6-2/TRBV6-3
D gene: TRBD1
CDR3 DNA: TGTGCCAGCAGTTACTCCACAGGGGTCGGCACAGATACGCAGTATTTT
CDR3 protein: CASSYSTGVGTDTQYF

clone size: .
J gene: TRBJ2-1
V gene: TRBV6-1
D gene: .
CDR3 DNA: TGTGCCAGCAGTCTCGCCCGGCACAGTGAGCAGTTCTTC
CDR3 protein: CASSLARHSEQFF

clone size: .
J gene: TRBJ2-5
V gene: TRBV6-2/TRBV6-3
D gene: TRBD2
CDR3 DNA: TGTGCCAGCAGCAAACTCGGAGTAGCGGGAGGGGAGCAGTACTTC
CDR3 protein: CASSKLGVAGGEQYF

clone size: .
J gene: TRBJ2-1
V gene: TRBV2
D gene: TRBD2
CDR3 DNA: TGTGCCAGCAGATCCTGGACTAGCGGGAACTACAATGAGCAGTTCTTC
CDR3 protein: CASRSWTSGNYNEQFF

clone size: .
J gene: TRBJ1-5
V gene: TRBV29-1
D gene: .
CDR3 DNA: TGCAGCGTTGGTAAAGGGAGCCAGCCCCAGCATTTT
CDR3 protein: CSVGKGSQPQHF

clone size: once
J gene: TRBJ1-5
V gene: TRBV7-2
D gene: .
CDR3 DNA: TGTGCCAGCAGCTTAGGAGGGATAGCGAGTAGTCAGCCCCAGCATTTT
CDR3 protein: CASSLGGIASSQPQHF

clone size: .
J gene: TRBJ2-3
V gene: TRBV3-1
D gene: .
CDR3 DNA: TGTGCCAGCAGCCAAGAAAGAAGGCTAGTCACAGATACGCAGTATTTT
CDR3 protein: CASSQERRLVTDTQYF

clone size: .
J gene: TRBJ2-7
V gene: TRBV6-2/TRBV6-3
D gene: TRBD2
CDR3 DNA: TGTGCCAGCAACAGACCGGGACTAGCGTACTACGAGCAGTACTTC
CDR3 protein: CASNRPGLAYYEQYF

clone size: .
J gene: TRBJ1-1
V gene: TRBV29-1
D gene: .
CDR3 DNA: TGCAGCGCCGAGAGTTGGTTTAGGGGGGCGAACACTGAAGCTTTCTTT
CDR3 protein: CSAESWFRGANTEAFF

clone size: .
J gene: TRBJ1-2
V gene: TRBV12-5
D gene: TRBD1
CDR3 DNA: TGTGCTAGTGGTAGCCATGGGGACAGGGGACGGTATGGCTGCACCTTC
CDR3 protein: CASGSHGDRGRYGCTF

clone size: many
J gene: TRBJ2-3
V gene: TRBV20-1
D gene: TRBD2
CDR3 DNA: TGCAGTGCTCCCCGGGATAGCGGGAGGGATCCTAGCACAGATACGCAGTATTTT
CDR3 protein: CSAPRDSGRDPSTDTQYF

clone size: .
J gene: TRBJ2-5
V gene: TRBV20-1
D gene: .
CDR3 DNA: TGCAGTGCCGCCCAGACCCAGTACTTC
CDR3 protein: CSAAQTQYF

clone size: .
J gene: TRBJ1-2
V gene: TRBV5-1
D gene: .
CDR3 DNA: TGCGCCAGCAGCTTGGGCACCCGTACCTATGGCTACACCTTC
CDR3 protein: CASSLGTRTYGYTF

clone size: .
J gene: TRBJ1-2
V gene: TRBV6-2/TRBV6-3
D gene: .
CDR3 DNA: TGTGCCAGCAGCTGGGACGGACGGATGGGTAACTATGGCTACACCTTC
CDR3 protein: CASSWDGRMGNYGYTF

clone size: .
J gene: TRBJ2-7
V gene: TRBV10-3
D gene: .
CDR3 DNA: TGTGCCATCAGTGCGGGTAGCGGCCTAGGGGAGCAGTACTTC
CDR3 protein: CAISAGSGLGEQYF

clone size: few
J gene: TRBJ1-2
V gene: TRBV12-3/TRBV12-4
D gene: .
CDR3 DNA: TGTGCCAGCAGTTTAAGTGCAGGAAACTATGGCTACACCTTC
CDR3 protein: CASSLSAGNYGYTF

clone size: .
J gene: TRBJ1-5
V gene: TRBV18
D gene: TRBD1
CDR3 DNA: TGTGCCAGCTCCGGACAGGGAATGGATCAGCCCCAGCATTTT
CDR3 protein: CASSGQGMDQPQHF

clone size: few
J gene: TRBJ2-1
V gene: TRBV9
D gene: TRBD2
CDR3 DNA: TGTGCCAGCAGCGTTGCTAGCGGGGTGGGGAATGAGCAGTTCTTC
CDR3 protein: CASSVASGVGNEQFF

clone size: .
J gene: TRBJ1-2
V gene: TRBV24-1
D gene: .
CDR3 DNA: TGTGCCACCAGTGAAGACCGGGACGGGGTTGGCTACACCTTC
CDR3 protein: CATSEDRDGVGYTF

clone size: .
J gene: TRBJ2-7
V gene: TRBV21-1
D gene: .
CDR3 DNA: TGTGCCAGCAAAGGCCCGGGACAGGGTGACGAGCAGTACTTC
CDR3 protein: CASKGPGQGDEQYF

clone size: .
J gene: TRBJ1-3
V gene: TRBV2
D gene: .
CDR3 DNA: TGTGCCAGCAGGGACGACGGAGCCCCAACTGGAAACACCATATATTTT
CDR3 protein: CASRDDGAPTGNTIYF

clone size: few
J gene: TRBJ2-5
V gene: TRBV7-6
D gene: .
CDR3 DNA: TGTGCCAGCAGCTTAGCGTTCGCAGGGTCCGGTTTTGAGACCCAGTACTTC
CDR3 protein: CASSLAFAGSGFETQYF

clone size: .
J gene: TRBJ2-6
V gene: TRBV14
D gene: .
CDR3 DNA: TGCGCCAGCAGCCCTAAAGGAGGCTCTGGGGCCAACGTCCCGACTTTC
CDR3 protein: CASSPKGGSGANVPTF

clone size: .
J gene: TRBJ2-3
V gene: TRBV6-1
D gene: TRBD1
CDR3 DNA: TGTGCCAGCAGTGAATCAGGACAGGGGCACAGATACGCGTATTTT
CDR3 protein: CASSESGQGHRYAYF

clone size: few
J gene: TRBJ1-6
V gene: TRBV28
D gene: TRBD1
CDR3 DNA: TGTGCCAGCAGTTTATCCGGGACAGGGAATTATAGATCACCCCTCCACTTT
CDR3 protein: CASSLSGTGNYRSPLHF

clone size: few
J gene: TRBJ2-3
V gene: TRBV20-1
D gene: .
CDR3 DNA: TGCAGTGCTAGATTTACCGGGAGCCCAGATACGCAGTATTTT
CDR3 protein: CSARFTGSPDTQYF

clone size: many
J gene: TRBJ2-1
V gene: TRBV4-1
D gene: TRBD1
CDR3 DNA: TGCGCCAGCAGCCAAGATGTGACAGGGCCCTACAATGAGCAGTTCTTC
CDR3 protein: CASSQDVTGPYNEQFF

clone size: .
J gene: TRBJ2-7
V gene: TRBV7-9
D gene: .
CDR3 DNA: TGTGCCAGCAGCTTAGCGTCGGGGGTTGGCTCCTACGAGCAGTACTTC
CDR3 protein: CASSLASGVGSYEQYF

clone size: .
J gene: TRBJ1-1
V gene: TRBV29-1
D gene: .
CDR3 DNA: TGCAGCGGGGAGCTGAACACTGAAGCTTTCTTT
CDR3 protein: CSGELNTEAFF

clone size: .
J gene: TRBJ2-4
V gene: TRBV7-6
D gene: TRBD2
CDR3 DNA: TGTGCCAGCAGCTTAGGGACTAGCGTTCGGGAGCAGTACTTC
CDR3 protein: CASSLGTSVREQYF

clone size: .
J gene: TRBJ2-4
V gene: TRBV5-1
D gene: TRBD1
CDR3 DNA: TGCGCCAGCAGCCACGGACAGGGAAACGTTCAGTACTTC
CDR3 protein: CASSHGQGNVQYF

clone size: .
J gene: TRBJ2-5
V gene: TRBV10-3
D gene: TRBD1
CDR3 DNA: TGTGCCATCAGTGGTCGCGCCCGGCCGGACAGGGGGCGAGTAGAGACCCAGTACTTC
CDR3 protein: CAISGRARPDRGRVETQYF

clone size: .
J gene: TRBJ2-7
V gene: TRBV3-1
D gene: TRBD2
CDR3 DNA: TGTGCCAGCAGCCAAGGCCGCGGACTAGTTATGGTCTACGAGCAGTACTTC
CDR3 protein: CASSQGRGLVMVYEQYF

clone size: few
J gene: TRBJ2-1
V gene: TRBV20-1
D gene: TRBD1
CDR3 DNA: TGCAGTGCCGCCCTACCGGGACAGTTTAATGAGCAGTTCTTC
CDR3 protein: CSAALPGQFNEQFF

clone size: .
J gene: TRBJ2-7
V gene: TRBV5-1
D gene: TRBD2
CDR3 DNA: TGCGCCAGCAGGCGGGGGACCCTCTACGAGCAGTACTTC
CDR3 protein: CASRRGTLYEQYF

clone size: .
J gene: TRBJ2-7
V gene: TRBV6-1
D gene: TRBD1
CDR3 DNA: TGTGCCAGCAGCAAAACTTTCAGGGGGCTCTACGAGCAGTACTTC
CDR3 protein: CASSKTFRGLYEQYF

clone size: .
J gene: TRBJ2-7
V gene: TRBV28
D gene: .
CDR3 DNA: TGTGCCAGCAGTTCGAGTGCGGGCCCGGGTGTAAGGTACGAGCAGTACTTC
CDR3 protein: CASSSSAGPGVRYEQYF

clone size: .
J gene: TRBJ1-5
V gene: TRBV28
D gene: .
CDR3 DNA: TGTGCCAGCAGTTTTCCACAAGGGGGCAATCAGCCCCAGCATTTT
CDR3 protein: CASSFPQGGNQPQHF

clone size: .
J gene: TRBJ2-1
V gene: TRBV7-3
D gene: TRBD2
CDR3 DNA: TGTGCCAGCAGCGTCACTAGCGGGGCAGGGGATGAGCAGTTCTTC
CDR3 protein: CASSVTSGAGDEQFF

clone size: .
J gene: TRBJ2-3
V gene: TRBV27
D gene: .
CDR3 DNA: TGTGCCAGCAGTTTACTCGCGCCCCGGAACACAGATACGCAGTATTTT
CDR3 protein: CASSLLAPRNTDTQYF

clone size: .
J gene: TRBJ1-2
V gene: TRBV2
D gene: .
CDR3 DNA: TGTGCCAGCACATGGGAGCGACGGTCCTTATATGGCTACACCTTC
CDR3 protein: CASTWERRSLYGYTF

clone size: few
J gene: TRBJ2-1
V gene: TRBV29-1
D gene: TRBD2
CDR3 DNA: TGCAGCGCGCGACTAGCGGGAGGAAGGGAGCAGTTCTTC
CDR3 protein: CSARLAGGREQFF

clone size: .
J gene: TRBJ2-4
V gene: TRBV20-1
D gene: TRBD1
CDR3 DNA: TGCAGTGCTAGAGACGGACAGGGGGCAAGAGAGCAGTACTTC
CDR3 protein: CSARDGQGAREQYF